These 10 T cell receptor beta chains share one sample of origin, sequenced in a study of T cell responses to AZD1222 COVID-19 vaccine. Some clones are missing from TCRdb's copy, which holds only in-frame ones; the method was immunoSEQ multiplex PCR. Of approximately 100,000 clones in the sample, over 75% were seen once. The sample was peripheral blood, taken 28 days after the second AZD1222 dose. These receptors all stem from an adult who received the AZD1222 COVID-19 vaccine.

V gene TRBV6-2 or TRBV6-3 combines with J gene TRBJ2-7; the D gene is possibly TRBD2 (6 bases). The CDR3 extends over 14 amino acids. Germline V gene sequence: CDR1 MNHEY, CDR2 SVGEGT. V dropped 3 bases and J dropped 6 bases, with 15 bases sitting between them. The DNA of the CDR3 is TGTGCCAGCAGTTATGGGGACTGGGACCCCGAGCAGTACTTC. Amino acids: CASSYGDWDPEQYF.

CDR3 residues: CRDRGRSPLHF. The CDR3, as DNA: TGCAGGGACAGGGGGCGATCACCCCTCCACTTT. The rearrangement joins TRBV20-1 to TRBJ1-6, with TRBD1 identical over 11 bases. This CDR3 has 11 amino acids. Germline V gene sequence: CDR1 DFQATT, CDR2 SNEGSKA (reference sequence).

The rearrangement uses TRBV9 and TRBJ1-3, with D hard to call. The CDR3 has 14 amino acids. The V and J ends lost 0 bases and 6 bases respectively, with 10 bases between them. Germline lookup yields CDR1 SGDLS and CDR2 YYNGEE. CDR3 nucleotides: TGTGCCAGCAGCGTAGTCGGTGGTGCAAACACCATATATTTT. The encoded protein is CASSVVGGANTIYF.

This rearrangement joins TRBV29-1 to TRBJ1-2, with 8 bases fitting TRBD1. Unmatched junction bases numbered 15, after V lost 4 bases and J lost 5 bases. Germline V lookup: CDR1 SQVTM, CDR2 ANQGSEA. This CDR3 is built from 16 residues. This CDR3 is CSVAGTGRQSIYGYTF. DNA of the CDR3: TGCAGCGTTGCGGGGACAGGACGACAATCAATTTATGGCTACACCTTC.

The gene calls are TRBV5-6 and TRBJ2-1, with D possibly TRBD2 on 6 matching bases. Between the trimmed V and J ends, which lost 0 bases and 8 bases, there was a span of 12 bases. CDR1 is SGHDT and CDR2 is YYEEEE in the germline V gene. CDR3 length equals 14 residues. CDR3 amino acids: CASSLGGTSYEQFF. In DNA, the CDR3 is TGTGCCAGCAGCTTGGGGGGAACTAGCTATGAGCAGTTCTTC.

This chain uses TRBV19 with TRBJ2-4; possibly TRBD1 for D (8 bases). Germline CDR1 and CDR2: LNHDA and SQIVND (reference sequence). The CDR3 contains 15 residues. V gave up 3 bases and J gave up 3 bases, with 12 bases separating them. The CDR3, as DNA: TGTGCCAGTAGTATGACAGGGGAGGGCAAAAACATTCAGTACTTC. Translating it yields CASSMTGEGKNIQYF.

This chain uses TRBV19 with TRBJ2-1, with 9 nucleotides matching TRBD2. J gave up 7 bases and V 5 bases, and 9 bases lay outside the gene matches. The germline V gene encodes CDR1 LNHDA and CDR2 SQIVND (reference sequence). The CDR3 is 15 residues long. The DNA for the CDR3 is TGTGCCAGTAGTTCCGGGACGCGGGAGGGTAATGAGCAGTTCTTC. This gives the protein CASSSGTREGNEQFF.

V and J are TRBV6-5 and TRBJ2-3; 10 bases are shared with TRBD2. Germline trimming cut 5 bases from V and 1 base from J; bases unmatched to any gene: 3. Germline CDR1 is MNHEY and CDR2 is SVGAGI. The CDR3 loop spans 15 amino acids. CDR3 DNA: TGTGCCAGCAGTACCGGGACTAGCGGCACAGATACGCAGTATTTT. Translation: CASSTGTSGTDTQYF.

This clone has only a few counts. V usage is TRBV15 and J usage is TRBJ1-5; D gene unclear. CDR3 length: 14 residues. Germline CDR1 and CDR2: LNHNV and YYDKDF (reference sequence). V shed 8 bases and J shed 4 bases, with 15 bases lying between them. CDR3: CATHDTAMNQPQHF. As DNA, the CDR3 is TGTGCCACCCACGACACGGCGATGAATCAGCCCCAGCATTTT.

This chain joins TRBV5-1 and TRBJ1-1, with no clear D. In germline, CDR1 is SGHRS, CDR2 YFSETQ. The CDR3 runs 13 residues. Trimming removed 0 bases from V and 5 bases from J, with 8 bases in between. The CDR3 DNA reads TGCGCCAGCAGCTTGGGGGGAATTACTGAAGCTTTCTTT. This translates into CASSLGGITEAFF.